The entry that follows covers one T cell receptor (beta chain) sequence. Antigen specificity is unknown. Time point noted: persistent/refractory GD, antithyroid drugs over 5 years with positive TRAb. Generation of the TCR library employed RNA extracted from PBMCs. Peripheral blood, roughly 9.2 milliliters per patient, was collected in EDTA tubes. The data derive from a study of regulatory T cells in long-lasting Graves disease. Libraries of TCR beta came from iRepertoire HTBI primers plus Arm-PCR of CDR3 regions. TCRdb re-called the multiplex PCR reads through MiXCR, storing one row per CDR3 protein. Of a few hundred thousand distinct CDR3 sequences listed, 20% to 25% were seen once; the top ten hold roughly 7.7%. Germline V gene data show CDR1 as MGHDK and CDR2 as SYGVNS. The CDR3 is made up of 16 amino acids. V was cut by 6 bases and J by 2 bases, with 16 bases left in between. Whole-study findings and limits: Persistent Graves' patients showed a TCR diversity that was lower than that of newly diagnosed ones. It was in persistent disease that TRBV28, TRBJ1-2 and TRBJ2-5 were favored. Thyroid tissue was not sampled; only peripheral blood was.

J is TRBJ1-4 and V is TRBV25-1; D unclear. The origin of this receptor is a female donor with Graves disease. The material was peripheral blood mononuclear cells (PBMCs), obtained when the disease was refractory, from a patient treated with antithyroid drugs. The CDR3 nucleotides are TGTGCCAGCAGCGGTACGGTGGGGTTCACTAATGAAAAACTGTTTTTT. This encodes CASSGTVGFTNEKLFF.